This record looks at one TCR beta chain sequence and its context. Antigen: not known. The library targeted TCRbeta and was prepared with unique molecular identifiers. MiXCR, applied by TCRdb to the PCR reads, yields one record per CDR3 protein. The sample has 700,000 to 850,000 distinct CDR3 sequences, around 15% seen once. The data are from a study of T-cell reconstitution after alpha-beta-depleted transplantation in children. Study-wide findings and caveats: Some patients showed high day-60 TCRbeta diversity, which derived from surviving recipient T cells and thymic progenitors. Expanded graft clones, several hundred of them, were reportedly the source of alpha-beta T cells about two months after transplant. The authors attributed T-cell counts and diversity one year after transplant mostly to newly produced T cells.

This receptor was taken from a male patient aged 10-17 years who had a stem cell transplant for acute lymphoblastic leukemia, so the T cells may come from the graft donor. The source was PBMCs, mostly from graft donor cells, collected 360 days after TCRalphabeta/CD19-depleted stem cell transplant.

CDR3: CASSVGTPYNEQFF. Here the CDR3 DNA reads TGTGCCAGCAGTGTCGGGACACCATACAATGAGCAGTTCTTC. The chain couples TRBV12-3 or TRBV12-4 to TRBJ2-1; tentatively, D is TRBD1 (6 bases). The CDR3 is made up of 14 amino acids. Trimming took off 5 bases at V and 4 bases at J, with 12 bases between the two ends.